The source of this T cell receptor (beta chain) is a study of CD8 T cells in Susac syndrome. General study results and limits: The study conceded that its TCR sequencing and HLA analysis involved relatively few individuals.

The CDR3 consists of 18 residues. Random hexamers served to reverse transcribe roughly 0.5 to 1 ug RNA. An immunoSEQ multiplex PCR amplified TCR beta CDR3 over 54 Vbeta and 13 Jbeta. Each CDR3 protein is one row after TCRdb ran MiXCR on the immunoSEQ multiplex PCR reads. The table shows some 150,000 distinct CDR3 sequences, with approximately 93% occurring only once. About this clonotype: Its target is not known.

The authors carried out high-throughput sequencing of TCR beta. They applied it to CD8+ and CD4+ T cells obtained from blood. TEMRA cells were enriched by FACS, and CD4+ and CD8+ T cells were negatively isolated. The sample taken for sequencing was CD8+ T cells from PBMCs. The receptor comes from a human donor with multiple sclerosis. This rearrangement joins TRBV21-1 to TRBJ1-5; the D call TRBD1 from the table was never checked on the DNA. TRBV21-1 is noted as a pseudogene. The CDR3 spells CASSKWPGQGIFGQPQHF. The CDR3 coding sequence is TGTGCCAGCAGCAAATGGCCGGGACAGGGTATCTTCGGTCAGCCCCAGCATTTT.